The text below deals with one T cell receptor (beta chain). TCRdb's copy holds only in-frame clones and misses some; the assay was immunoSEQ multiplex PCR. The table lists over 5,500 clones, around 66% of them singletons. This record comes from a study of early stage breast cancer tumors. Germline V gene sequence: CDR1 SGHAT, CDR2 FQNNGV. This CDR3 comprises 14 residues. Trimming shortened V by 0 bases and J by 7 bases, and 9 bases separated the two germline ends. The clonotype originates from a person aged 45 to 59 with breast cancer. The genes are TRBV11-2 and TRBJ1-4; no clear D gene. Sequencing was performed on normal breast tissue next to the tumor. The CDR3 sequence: CASSLDLAGEKLFF. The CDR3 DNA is TGTGCCAGCAGCTTAGATCTGGCCGGTGAAAAACTGTTTTTT.